The entry below gives a single T cell receptor beta chain sequence along with its context. Method: immunoSEQ multiplex PCR; TCRdb's copy keeps in-frame clones and lacks some. In the table there are 110,000 or so clones, nearly 80% of which are singletons. This record belongs to a study of radiotherapy plus CTLA-4 blockade in lung cancer. Ipilimumab CTLA-4 blockade and focal radiation were given to patients with chemo-refractory metastatic non-small-cell lung cancer. Per germline, CDR1 MNHEY and CDR2 SVGAGI. The CDR3 runs 14 residues. Losses at the gene ends were 5 bases for V and 2 bases for J; bases not matched to a gene: 6.

This rearrangement joins TRBV6-5 to TRBJ2-7; 7 nucleotides agree with TRBD2. The TCR comes from a human donor with non-small cell lung cancer who had a partial response to radiotherapy plus ipilimumab. The specimen was peripheral blood, collected from a patient treated with radiotherapy plus ipilimumab. The CDR3 DNA reads as TGTGCCAGCAGTAGAGCGGGATCGGCCTACGAGCAGTACGTC. Its translation is CASSRAGSAYEQYV.